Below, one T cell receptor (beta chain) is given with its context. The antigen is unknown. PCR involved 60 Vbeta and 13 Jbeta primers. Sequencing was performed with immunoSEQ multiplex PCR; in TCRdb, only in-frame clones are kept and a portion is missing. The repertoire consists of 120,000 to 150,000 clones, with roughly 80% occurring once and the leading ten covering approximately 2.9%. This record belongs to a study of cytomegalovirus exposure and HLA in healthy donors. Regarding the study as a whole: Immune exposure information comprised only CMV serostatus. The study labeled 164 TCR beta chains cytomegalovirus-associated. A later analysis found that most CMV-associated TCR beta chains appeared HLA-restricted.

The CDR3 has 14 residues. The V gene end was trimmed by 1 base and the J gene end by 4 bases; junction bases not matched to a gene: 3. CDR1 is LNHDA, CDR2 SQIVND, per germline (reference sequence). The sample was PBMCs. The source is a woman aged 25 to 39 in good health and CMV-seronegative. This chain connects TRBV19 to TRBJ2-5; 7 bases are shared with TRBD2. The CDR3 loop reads CASSIAGGPETQYF. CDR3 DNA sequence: TGTGCCAGTAGTATAGCGGGGGGTCCAGAGACCCAGTACTTC.